The clone carrying this T cell receptor beta chain occurred once. Combining a sample-barcoded 5' primer with a J-beta primer mix, a second PCR ran for 7 to 11 cycles. TCRdb recomputed calls from the 5' RACE reads with MiXCR, one row per CDR3 protein. This table holds hundreds of thousands of distinct CDR3 sequences, around 36% found once. This sample was included in a study of blood T cells in healthy people across ages. V was shortened by 5 bases and J by 2 bases, with 19 bases between the two germline ends. CDR1 and CDR2 (germline): DFQATT, SNEGSKA (reference sequence). This CDR3 is 15 amino acids long.

Source material: blood. This receptor was taken from a man aged 18 to 35 in good health. V gene TRBV20-1 combines with J gene TRBJ2-7, with TRBD2 as a possible D gene (7 bases). The CDR3 sequence: CSALLQGGMAYEQYF. For the CDR3, the DNA is TGCAGTGCTCTGCTACAGGGAGGGATGGCCTACGAGCAGTACTTC.